This paragraph reports one TCR beta chain. The germline V and J ends were trimmed by 3 bases and 4 bases, with 9 bases remaining between them. CDR3 length: 14 residues. The germline CDR1 and CDR2 sequences are LNHDA and SQIVND (reference sequence). This entry comes from a study of control samples from healthy donors and cancer patients. Sequenced by immunoSEQ multiplex PCR; TCRdb stores in-frame clones only, minus some. The sample consists of some 140,000 clones, approximately 86% of them appearing once. This TCR was recovered from a woman younger than 45 in good health. The sequenced sample was blood. V gene TRBV19 combines with J gene TRBJ2-2; perhaps TRBD1 as D (5 bases). The CDR3 loop is CASSITRATGELFF. CDR3 DNA: TGTGCCAGTAGTATCACCAGGGCCACCGGGGAGCTGTTTTTT.